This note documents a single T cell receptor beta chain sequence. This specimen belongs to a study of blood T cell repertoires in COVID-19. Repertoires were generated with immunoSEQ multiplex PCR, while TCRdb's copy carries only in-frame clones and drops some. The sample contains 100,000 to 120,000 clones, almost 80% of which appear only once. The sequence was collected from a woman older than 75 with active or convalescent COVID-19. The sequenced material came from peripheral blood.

CDR3 protein: CASSASGFQSFF. CDR3 in DNA: TGTGCCAGCAGCGCGTCAGGGTTTCAGTCTTTCTTT. This chain connects TRBV5-8 to TRBJ1-1; a weak D match, TRBD1 (5 bases). Germline CDR1 SGHTS, CDR2 YDEGEE. This CDR3 has 12 residues. V was shortened by 4 bases and J by 12 bases, with 16 bases between the two germline ends.